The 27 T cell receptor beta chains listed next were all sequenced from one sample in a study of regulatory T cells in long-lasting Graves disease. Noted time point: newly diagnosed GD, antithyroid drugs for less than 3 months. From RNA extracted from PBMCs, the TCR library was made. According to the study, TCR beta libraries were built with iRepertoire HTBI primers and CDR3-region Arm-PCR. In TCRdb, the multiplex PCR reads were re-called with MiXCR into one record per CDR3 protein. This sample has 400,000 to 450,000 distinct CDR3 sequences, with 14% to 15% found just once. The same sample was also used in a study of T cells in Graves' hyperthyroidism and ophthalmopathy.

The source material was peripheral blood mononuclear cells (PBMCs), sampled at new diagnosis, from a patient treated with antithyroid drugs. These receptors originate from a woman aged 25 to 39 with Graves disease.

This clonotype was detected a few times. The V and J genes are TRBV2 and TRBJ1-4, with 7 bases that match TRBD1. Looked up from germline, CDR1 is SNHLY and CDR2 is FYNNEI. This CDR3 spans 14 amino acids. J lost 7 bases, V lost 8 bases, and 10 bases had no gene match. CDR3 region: CASYIQGSGEKLFF. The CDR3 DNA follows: TGTGCCAGCTACATACAGGGGTCGGGTGAAAAACTGTTTTTT.

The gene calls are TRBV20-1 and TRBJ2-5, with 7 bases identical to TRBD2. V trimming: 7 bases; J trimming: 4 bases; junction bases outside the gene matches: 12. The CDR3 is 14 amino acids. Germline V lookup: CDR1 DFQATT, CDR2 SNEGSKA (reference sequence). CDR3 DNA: TGCAGTGGCGGACGGGGAGGGAGAGGAGAGACCCAGTACTTC. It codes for CSGGRGGRGETQYF.

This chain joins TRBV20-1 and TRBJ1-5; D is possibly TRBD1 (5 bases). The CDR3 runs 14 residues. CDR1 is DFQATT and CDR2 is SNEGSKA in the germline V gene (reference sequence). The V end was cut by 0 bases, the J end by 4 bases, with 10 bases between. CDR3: CSARDRRQNQPQHF. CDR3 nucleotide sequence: TGCAGTGCTAGAGATCGCAGACAGAATCAGCCCCAGCATTTT.

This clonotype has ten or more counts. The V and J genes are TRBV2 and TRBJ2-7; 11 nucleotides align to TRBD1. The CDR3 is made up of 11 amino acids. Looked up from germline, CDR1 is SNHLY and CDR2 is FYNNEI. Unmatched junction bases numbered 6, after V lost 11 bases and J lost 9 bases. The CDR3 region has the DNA TGTGCCTGGACAGGGGGCGTCGGGCAGTACTTC. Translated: CAWTGGVGQYF.

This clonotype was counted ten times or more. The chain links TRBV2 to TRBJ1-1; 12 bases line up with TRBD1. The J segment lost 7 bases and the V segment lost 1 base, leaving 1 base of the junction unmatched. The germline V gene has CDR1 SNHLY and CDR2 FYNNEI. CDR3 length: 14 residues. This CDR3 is CASSEGDRGREAFF. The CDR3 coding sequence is TGTGCCAGCAGTGAAGGGGACAGGGGGCGTGAAGCTTTCTTT.

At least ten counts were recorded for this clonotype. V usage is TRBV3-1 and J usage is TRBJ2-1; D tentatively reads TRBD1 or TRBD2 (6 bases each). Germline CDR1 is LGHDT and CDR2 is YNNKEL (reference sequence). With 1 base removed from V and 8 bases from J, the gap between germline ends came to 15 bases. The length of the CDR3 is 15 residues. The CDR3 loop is CASSQAGAHVDEQFF. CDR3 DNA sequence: TGTGCCAGCAGCCAAGCGGGGGCACATGTTGATGAGCAGTTCTTC.

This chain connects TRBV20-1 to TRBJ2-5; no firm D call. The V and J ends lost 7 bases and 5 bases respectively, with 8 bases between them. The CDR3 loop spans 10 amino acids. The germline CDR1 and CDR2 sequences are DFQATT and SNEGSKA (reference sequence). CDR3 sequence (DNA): TGCAGTGTCAGCCGGGAGACCCAGTACTTC. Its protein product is CSVSRETQYF.

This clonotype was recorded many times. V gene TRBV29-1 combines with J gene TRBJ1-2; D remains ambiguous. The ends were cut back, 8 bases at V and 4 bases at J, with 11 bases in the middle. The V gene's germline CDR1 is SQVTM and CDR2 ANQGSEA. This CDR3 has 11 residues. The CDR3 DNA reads TGCAGCTCCCGTTGGAGCTATGGCTACACCTTC. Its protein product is CSSRWSYGYTF. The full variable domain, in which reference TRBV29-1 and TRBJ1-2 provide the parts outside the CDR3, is SAVISQKPSRDICQRGTSLTIQCQVDSQVTMMFWYRQQPGQSLTLIATANQGSEATYESGFVIDKFPISRPNLTFSTLTVSNMSPEDSSIYLCSSRWSYGYTFGSGTRLTVV.

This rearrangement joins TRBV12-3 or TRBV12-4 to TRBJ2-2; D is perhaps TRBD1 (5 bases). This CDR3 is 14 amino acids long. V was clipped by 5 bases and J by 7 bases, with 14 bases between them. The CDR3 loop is CASSGPQGGGELFF. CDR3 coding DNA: TGTGCCAGCAGTGGCCCCCAGGGTGGCGGGGAGCTGTTTTTT.

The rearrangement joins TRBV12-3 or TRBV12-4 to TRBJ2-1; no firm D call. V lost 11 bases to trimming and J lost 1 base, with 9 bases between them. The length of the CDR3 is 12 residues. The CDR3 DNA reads TGTGCCGACCGTAGGTCCTACAATGAGCAGTTCTTC. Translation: CADRRSYNEQFF.

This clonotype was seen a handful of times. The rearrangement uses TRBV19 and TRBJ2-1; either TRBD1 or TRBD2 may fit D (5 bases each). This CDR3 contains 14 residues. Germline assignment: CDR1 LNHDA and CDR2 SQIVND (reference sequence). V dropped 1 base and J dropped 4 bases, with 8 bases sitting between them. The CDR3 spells CASSIGGSYNEQFF. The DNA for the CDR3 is TGTGCCAGTAGTATAGGGGGGTCTTACAATGAGCAGTTCTTC. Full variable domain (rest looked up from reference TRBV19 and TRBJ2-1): DGGITQSPKYLFRKEGQNVTLSCEQNLNHDAMYWYRQDPGQGLRLIYYSQIVNDFQKGDIAEGYSVSREKKESFPLTVTSAQKNPTAFYLCASSIGGSYNEQFFGPGTRLTVL.

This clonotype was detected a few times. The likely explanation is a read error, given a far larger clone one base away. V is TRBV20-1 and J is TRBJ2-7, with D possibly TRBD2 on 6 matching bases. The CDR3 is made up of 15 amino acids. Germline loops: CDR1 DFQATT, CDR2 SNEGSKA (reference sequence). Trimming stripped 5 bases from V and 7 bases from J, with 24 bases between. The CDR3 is CSALNYGVDYNEQYF. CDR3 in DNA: TGCAGTGCTCTGAACTACGGGGTGGACTACAATGAGCAGTACTTC.

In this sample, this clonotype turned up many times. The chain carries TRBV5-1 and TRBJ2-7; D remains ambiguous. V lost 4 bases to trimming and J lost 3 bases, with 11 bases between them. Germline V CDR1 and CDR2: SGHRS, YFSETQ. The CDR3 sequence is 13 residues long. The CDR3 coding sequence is TGCGCCAGCAGCGAGGCCCCGAGCTACGAGCAGTACTTC. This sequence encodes CASSEAPSYEQYF. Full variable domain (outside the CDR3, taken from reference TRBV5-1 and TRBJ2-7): KAGVTQTPRYLIKTRGQQVTLSCSPISGHRSVSWYQQTPGQGLQFLFEYFSETQRNKGNFPGRFSGRQFSNSRSEMNVSTLELGDSALYLCASSEAPSYEQYFGPGTRLTVT.

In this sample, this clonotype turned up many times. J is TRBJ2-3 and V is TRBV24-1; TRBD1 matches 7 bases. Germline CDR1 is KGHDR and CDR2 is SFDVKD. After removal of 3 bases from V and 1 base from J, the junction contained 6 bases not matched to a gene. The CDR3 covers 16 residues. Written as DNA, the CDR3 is TGTGCCACCAGTGATCCGACAGGGCCCCGCACAGATACGCAGTATTTT. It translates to CATSDPTGPRTDTQYF.

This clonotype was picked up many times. CDR3 in DNA: TGTGCCAGCAGCGTACGGGGGGACTATGGCTACACCTTC. Translated: CASSVRGDYGYTF. The rearrangement links TRBV9 to TRBJ1-2, with D tentatively TRBD1 (5 bases). Germline values: CDR1 SGDLS, CDR2 YYNGEE. This CDR3 has 13 amino acids. V gave up 1 base and J gave up 3 bases, with 7 bases separating them.

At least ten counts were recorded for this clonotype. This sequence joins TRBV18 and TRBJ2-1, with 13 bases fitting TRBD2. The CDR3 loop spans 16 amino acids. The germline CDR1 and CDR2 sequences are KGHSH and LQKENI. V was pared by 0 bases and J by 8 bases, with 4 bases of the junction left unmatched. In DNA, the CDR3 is TGTGCCAGCTCACCACCCGGACTAGCGGGAGTCGATGAGCAGTTCTTC. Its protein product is CASSPPGLAGVDEQFF. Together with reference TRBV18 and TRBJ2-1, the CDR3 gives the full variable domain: NAGVMQNPRHLVRRRGQEARLRCSPMKGHSHVYWYRQLPEEGLKFMVYLQKENIIDESGMPKERFSAEFPKEGPSILRIQQVVRGDSAAYFCASSPPGLAGVDEQFFGPGTRLTVL.

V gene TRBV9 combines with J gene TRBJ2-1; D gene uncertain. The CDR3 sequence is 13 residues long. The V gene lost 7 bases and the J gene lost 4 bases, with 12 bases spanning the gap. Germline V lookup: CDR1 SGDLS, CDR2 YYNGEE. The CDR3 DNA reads TGTGCCAGCTCATCACAGCAATACAATGAGCAGTTCTTC. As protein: CASSSQQYNEQFF.

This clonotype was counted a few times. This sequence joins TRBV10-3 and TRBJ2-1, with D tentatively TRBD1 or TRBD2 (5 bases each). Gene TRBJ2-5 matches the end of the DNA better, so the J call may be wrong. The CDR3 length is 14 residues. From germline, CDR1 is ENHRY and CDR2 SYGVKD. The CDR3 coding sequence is TGTGCCATCAGTCCCCGGGACGGTGGAGAGACCCAGTACTTC. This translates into CAISPRDGGETQYF.

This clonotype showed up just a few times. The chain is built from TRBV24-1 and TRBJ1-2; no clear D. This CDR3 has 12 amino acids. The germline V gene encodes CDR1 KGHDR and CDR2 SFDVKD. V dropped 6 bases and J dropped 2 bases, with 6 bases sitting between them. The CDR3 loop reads CATSPDNYGYTF. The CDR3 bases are TGTGCCACCAGTCCTGACAACTATGGCTACACCTTC.

The CDR3 here is CASSPGGRGYEQYF. DNA of the CDR3: TGCGCCAGCAGCCCGGGGGGGAGGGGCTACGAGCAGTACTTC. The rearrangement links TRBV4-1 to TRBJ2-7; 8 nucleotides agree with TRBD2. The ends lost 4 bases at V and 3 bases at J; junction bases unmatched: 5. CDR3 length equals 14 residues. The germline CDR1 and CDR2 sequences are MGHRA and YSYEKL.

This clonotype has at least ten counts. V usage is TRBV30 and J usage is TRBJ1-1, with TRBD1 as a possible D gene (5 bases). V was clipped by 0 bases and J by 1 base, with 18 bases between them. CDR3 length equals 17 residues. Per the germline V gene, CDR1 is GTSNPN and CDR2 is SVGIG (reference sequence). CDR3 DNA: TGTGCCTGGAGTGTACGTTCTTTGGGGCAGAGGAACACTGAAGCTTTCTTT. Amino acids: CAWSVRSLGQRNTEAFF.

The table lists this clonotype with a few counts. CDR3 amino acids: CASGPGGGDQPQHF. CDR3 bases: TGTGCCAGCGGTCCCGGGGGTGGAGATCAGCCCCAGCATTTT. The chain uses TRBV2 and TRBJ1-5; D is possibly TRBD1 (5 bases). This CDR3 region has 14 residues. Trimming took 8 bases from V and 5 from J, leaving 16 bases between them. Germline CDR1 reads SNHLY; CDR2 reads FYNNEI.

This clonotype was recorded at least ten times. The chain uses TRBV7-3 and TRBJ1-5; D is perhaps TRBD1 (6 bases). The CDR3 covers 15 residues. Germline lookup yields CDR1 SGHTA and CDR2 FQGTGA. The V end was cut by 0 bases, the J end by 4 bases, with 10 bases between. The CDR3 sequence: CASSLTRGINQPQHF. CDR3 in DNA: TGTGCCAGCAGCTTAACGAGGGGGATTAATCAGCCCCAGCATTTT. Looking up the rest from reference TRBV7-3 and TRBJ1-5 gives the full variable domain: GAGVSQTPSNKVTEKGKYVELRCDPISGHTALYWYRQSLGQGPEFLIYFQGTGAADDSGLPNDRFFAVRPEGSVSTLKIQRTERGDSAVYLCASSLTRGINQPQHFGDGTRLSIL.

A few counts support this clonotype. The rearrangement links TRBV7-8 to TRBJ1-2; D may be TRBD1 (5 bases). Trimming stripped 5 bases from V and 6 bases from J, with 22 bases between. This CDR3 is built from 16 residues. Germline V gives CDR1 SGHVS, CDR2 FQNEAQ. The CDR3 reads CASSLRRARLGDGYTF. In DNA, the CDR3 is TGTGCCAGCAGCCTCCGGCGGGCTCGTTTGGGGGATGGCTACACCTTC.

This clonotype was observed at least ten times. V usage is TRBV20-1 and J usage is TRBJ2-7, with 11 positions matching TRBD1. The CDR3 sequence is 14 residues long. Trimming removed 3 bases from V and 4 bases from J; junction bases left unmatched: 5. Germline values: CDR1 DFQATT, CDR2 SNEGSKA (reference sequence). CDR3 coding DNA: TGCAGTGCTAGCCTTGGACAGGGGGCTTACGAGCAGTACTTC. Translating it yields CSASLGQGAYEQYF.

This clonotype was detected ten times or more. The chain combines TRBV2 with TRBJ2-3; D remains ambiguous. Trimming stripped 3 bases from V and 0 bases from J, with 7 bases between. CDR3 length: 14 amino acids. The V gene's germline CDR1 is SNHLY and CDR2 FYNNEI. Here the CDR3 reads CASSDRISTDTQYF. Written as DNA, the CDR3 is TGTGCCAGCAGTGATAGGATTAGCACAGATACGCAGTATTTT.

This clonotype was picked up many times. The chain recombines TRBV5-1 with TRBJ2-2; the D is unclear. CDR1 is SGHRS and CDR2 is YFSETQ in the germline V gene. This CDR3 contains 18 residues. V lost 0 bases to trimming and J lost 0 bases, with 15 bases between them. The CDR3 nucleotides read TGCGCCAGCAGCTTGGGACTGAGTGCCTTCGCGAACACCGGGGAGCTGTTTTTT. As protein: CASSLGLSAFANTGELFF.